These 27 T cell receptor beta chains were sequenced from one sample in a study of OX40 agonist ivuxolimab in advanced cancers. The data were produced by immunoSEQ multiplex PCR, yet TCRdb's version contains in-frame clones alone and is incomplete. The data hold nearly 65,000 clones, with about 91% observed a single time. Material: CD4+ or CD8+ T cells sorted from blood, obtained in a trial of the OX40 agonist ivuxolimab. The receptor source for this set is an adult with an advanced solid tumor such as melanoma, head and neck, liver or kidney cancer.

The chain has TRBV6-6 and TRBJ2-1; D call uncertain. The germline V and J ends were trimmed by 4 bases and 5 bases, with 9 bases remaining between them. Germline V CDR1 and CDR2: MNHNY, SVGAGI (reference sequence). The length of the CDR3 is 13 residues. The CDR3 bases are TGTGCCAGCAGTTCGGGTGGTAACAATGAGCAGTTCTTC. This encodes CASSSGGNNEQFF.

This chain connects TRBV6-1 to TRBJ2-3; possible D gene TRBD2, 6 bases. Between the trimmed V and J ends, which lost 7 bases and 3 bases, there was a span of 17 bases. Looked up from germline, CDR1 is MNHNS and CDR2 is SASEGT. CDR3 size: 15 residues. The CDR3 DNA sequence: TGTGCCAGCATTGAGACAAGACTAGGGACAGATACGCAGTATTTT. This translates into CASIETRLGTDTQYF.

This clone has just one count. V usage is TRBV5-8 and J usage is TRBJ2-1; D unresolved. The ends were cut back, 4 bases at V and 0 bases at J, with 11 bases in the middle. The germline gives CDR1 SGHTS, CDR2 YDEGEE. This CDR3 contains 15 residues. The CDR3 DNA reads TGTGCCAGCAGCCTGGACGGCAGCTCCTACAATGAGCAGTTCTTC. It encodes CASSLDGSSYNEQFF.

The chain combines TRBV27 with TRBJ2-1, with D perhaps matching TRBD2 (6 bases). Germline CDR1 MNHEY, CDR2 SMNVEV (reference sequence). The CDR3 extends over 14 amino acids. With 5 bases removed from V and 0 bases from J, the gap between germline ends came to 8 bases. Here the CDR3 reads CASSPGSSYNEQFF. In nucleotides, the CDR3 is TGTGCCAGCAGTCCCGGGAGCTCCTACAATGAGCAGTTCTTC.

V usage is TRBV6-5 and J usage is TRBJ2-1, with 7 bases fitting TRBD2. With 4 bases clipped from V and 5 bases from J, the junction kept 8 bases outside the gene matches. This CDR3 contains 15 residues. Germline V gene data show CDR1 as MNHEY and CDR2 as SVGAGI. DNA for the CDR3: TGTGCCAGCAGTTTTCCCGGGACTAAAAACAATGAGCAGTTCTTC. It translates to CASSFPGTKNNEQFF.

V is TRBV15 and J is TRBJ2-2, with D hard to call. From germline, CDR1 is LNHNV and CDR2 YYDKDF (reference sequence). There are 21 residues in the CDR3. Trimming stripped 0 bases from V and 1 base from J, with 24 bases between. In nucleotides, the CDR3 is TGTGCCACCAGCAGAGATCTCTGGGGTTTATCACTCAAACTGAACACCGGGGAGCTGTTTTTT. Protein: CATSRDLWGLSLKLNTGELFF.

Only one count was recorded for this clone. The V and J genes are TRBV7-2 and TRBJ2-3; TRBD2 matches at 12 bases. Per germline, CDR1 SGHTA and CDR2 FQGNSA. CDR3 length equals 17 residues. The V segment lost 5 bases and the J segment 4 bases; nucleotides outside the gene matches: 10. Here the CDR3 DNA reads TGTGCCAGCAGCGCGGTGACTAGCGGGAGCAGCTCAGATACGCAGTATTTT. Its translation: CASSAVTSGSSSDTQYF. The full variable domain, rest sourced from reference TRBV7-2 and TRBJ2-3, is GAGVSQSPSNKVTEKGKDVELRCDPISGHTALYWYRQSLGQGLEFLIYFQGNSAPDKSGLPSDRFSAERTGGSVSTLTIQRTQQEDSAVYLCASSAVTSGSSSDTQYFGPGTRLTVL.

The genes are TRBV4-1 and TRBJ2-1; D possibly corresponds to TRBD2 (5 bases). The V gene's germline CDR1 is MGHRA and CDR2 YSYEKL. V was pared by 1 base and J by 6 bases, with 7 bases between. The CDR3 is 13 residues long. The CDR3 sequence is CASSQGAGNEQFF. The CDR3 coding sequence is TGCGCCAGCAGCCAAGGTGCGGGCAATGAGCAGTTCTTC.

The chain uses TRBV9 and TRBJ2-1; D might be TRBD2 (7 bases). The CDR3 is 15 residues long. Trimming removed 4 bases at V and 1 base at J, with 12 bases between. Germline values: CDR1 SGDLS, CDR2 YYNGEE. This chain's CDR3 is CASSLRGASYNEQFF. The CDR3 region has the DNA TGTGCCAGCAGCCTTCGGGGGGCGTCCTACAATGAGCAGTTCTTC.

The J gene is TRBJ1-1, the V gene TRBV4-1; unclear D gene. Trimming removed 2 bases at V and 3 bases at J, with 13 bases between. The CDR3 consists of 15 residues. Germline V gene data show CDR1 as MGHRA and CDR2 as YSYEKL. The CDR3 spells CASSQRFVVDTEAFF. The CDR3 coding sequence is TGCGCCAGCAGCCAAAGGTTTGTGGTTGACACTGAAGCTTTCTTT.

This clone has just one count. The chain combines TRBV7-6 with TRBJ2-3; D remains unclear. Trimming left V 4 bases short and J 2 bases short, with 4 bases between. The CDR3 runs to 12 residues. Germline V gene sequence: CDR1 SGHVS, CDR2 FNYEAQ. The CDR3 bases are TGTGCCAGCAGCTACCTCACAGATACGCAGTATTTT. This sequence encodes CASSYLTDTQYF.

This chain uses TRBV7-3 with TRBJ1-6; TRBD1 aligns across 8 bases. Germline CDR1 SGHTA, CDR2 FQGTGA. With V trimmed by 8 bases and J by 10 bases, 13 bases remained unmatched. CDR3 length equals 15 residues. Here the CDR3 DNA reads TGTGCCAGCGCGCAGGGGGCATTTCCCCGCTCACCCCTCCACTTT. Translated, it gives CASAQGAFPRSPLHF. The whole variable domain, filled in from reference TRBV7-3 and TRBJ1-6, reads GAGVSQTPSNKVTEKGKYVELRCDPISGHTALYWYRQSLGQGPEFLIYFQGTGAADDSGLPNDRFFAVRPEGSVSTLKIQRTERGDSAVYLCASAQGAFPRSPLHFGNGTRLTVT.

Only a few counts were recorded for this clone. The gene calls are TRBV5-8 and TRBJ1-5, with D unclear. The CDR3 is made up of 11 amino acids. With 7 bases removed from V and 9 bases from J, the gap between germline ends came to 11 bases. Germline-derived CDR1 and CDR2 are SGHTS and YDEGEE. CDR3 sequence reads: CASGWGVPQHF. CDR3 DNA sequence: TGTGCCAGCGGGTGGGGAGTGCCCCAGCATTTT.

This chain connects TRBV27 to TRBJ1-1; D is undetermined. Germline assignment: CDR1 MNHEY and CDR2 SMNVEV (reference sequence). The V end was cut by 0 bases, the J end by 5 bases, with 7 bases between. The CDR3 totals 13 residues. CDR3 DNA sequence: TGTGCCAGCAGTTTATCGGGGTGGACTGAAGCTTTCTTT. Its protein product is CASSLSGWTEAFF.

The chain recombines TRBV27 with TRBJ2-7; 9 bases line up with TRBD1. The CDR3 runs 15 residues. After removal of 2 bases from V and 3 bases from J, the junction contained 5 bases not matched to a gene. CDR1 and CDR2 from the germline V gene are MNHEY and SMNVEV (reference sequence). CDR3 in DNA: TGTGCCAGCAGTTTACGAGACAGGGGGATCTACGAGCAGTACTTC. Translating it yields CASSLRDRGIYEQYF.

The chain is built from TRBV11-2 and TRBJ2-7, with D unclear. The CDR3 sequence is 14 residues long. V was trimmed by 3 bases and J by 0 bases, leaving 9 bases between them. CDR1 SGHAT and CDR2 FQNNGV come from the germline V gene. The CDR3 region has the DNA TGTGCCAGCAGCTTTCTAAGGAGCTCCTACGAGCAGTACTTC. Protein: CASSFLRSSYEQYF. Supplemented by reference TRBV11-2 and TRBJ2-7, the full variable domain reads EAGVAQSPRYKIIEKRQSVAFWCNPISGHATLYWYQQILGQGPKLLIQFQNNGVVDDSQLPKDRFSAERLKGVDSTLKIQPAKLEDSAVYLCASSFLRSSYEQYFGPGTRLTVT.

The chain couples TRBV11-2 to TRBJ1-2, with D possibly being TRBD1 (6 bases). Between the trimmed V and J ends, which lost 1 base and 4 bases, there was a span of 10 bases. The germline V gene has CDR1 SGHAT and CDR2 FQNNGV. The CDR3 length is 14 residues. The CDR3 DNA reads TGTGCCAGCAGCTTAGGAGGGGGATTCTATGGCTACACCTTC. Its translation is CASSLGGGFYGYTF.

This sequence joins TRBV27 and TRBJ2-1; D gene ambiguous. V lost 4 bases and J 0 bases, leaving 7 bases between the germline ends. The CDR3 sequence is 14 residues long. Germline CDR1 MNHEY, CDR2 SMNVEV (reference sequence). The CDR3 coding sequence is TGTGCCAGCAGTTCCCAGTACTCCTACAATGAGCAGTTCTTC. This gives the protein CASSSQYSYNEQFF.

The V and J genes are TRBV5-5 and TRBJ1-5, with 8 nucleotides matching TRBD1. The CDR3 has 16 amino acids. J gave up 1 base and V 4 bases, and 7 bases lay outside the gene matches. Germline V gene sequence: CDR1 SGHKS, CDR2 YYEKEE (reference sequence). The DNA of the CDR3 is TGTGCCAGCAGCACTGGACAGGGAGGAAGCAATCAGCCCCAGCATTTT. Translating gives CASSTGQGGSNQPQHF.

CDR3 DNA: TGTGCCAGCAGCCAAGGAGATACGCAGTATTTT. As protein: CASSQGDTQYF. The chain is built from TRBV4-2 and TRBJ2-3, with D uncertain. The ends were cut back, 1 base at V and 5 bases at J, with 1 base in the middle. The length of the CDR3 is 11 residues. CDR1 and CDR2 from the germline V gene are LGHNA and YNFKEQ.

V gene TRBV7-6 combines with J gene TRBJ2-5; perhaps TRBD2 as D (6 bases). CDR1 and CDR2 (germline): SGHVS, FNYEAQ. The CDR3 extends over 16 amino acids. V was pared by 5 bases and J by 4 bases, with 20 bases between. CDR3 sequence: CASSEDRDGGTETQYF. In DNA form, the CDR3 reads TGTGCCAGCAGCGAAGACCGGGACGGGGGAACAGAGACCCAGTACTTC.

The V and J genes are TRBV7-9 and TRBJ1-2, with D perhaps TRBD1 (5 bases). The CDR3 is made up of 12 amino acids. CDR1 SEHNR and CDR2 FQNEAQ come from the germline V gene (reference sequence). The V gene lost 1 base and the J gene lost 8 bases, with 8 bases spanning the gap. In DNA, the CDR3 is TGTGCCAGCAGCTTAGGCAGGGAAGGCTACACCTTC. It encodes CASSLGREGYTF.

This chain's CDR3 is CASSPNDRSPSYNEQFF. CDR3 coding DNA: TGCGCCAGCAGTCCCAACGACAGGTCGCCTTCCTACAATGAGCAGTTCTTC. The chain recombines TRBV23-1 with TRBJ2-1; the D gene is possibly TRBD1 (6 bases). TRBV23-1 is given ORF status, its function remaining uncertain. There are 17 residues in the CDR3. Trimming removed 4 bases at V and 1 base at J, with 17 bases between.

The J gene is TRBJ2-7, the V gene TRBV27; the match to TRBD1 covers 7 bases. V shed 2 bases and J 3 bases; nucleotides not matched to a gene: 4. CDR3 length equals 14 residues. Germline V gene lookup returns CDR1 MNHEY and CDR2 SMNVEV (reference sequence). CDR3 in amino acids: CASSLQPGGYEQYF. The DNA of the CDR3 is TGTGCCAGCAGTTTACAGCCAGGGGGCTACGAGCAGTACTTC.

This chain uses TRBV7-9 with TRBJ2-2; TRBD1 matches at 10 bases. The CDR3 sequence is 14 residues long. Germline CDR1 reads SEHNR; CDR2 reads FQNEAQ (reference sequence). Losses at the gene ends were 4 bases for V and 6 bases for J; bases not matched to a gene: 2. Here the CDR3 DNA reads TGTGCCAGCAGCTGGGACAGGGGTCCCGGGGAGCTGTTTTTT. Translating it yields CASSWDRGPGELFF.

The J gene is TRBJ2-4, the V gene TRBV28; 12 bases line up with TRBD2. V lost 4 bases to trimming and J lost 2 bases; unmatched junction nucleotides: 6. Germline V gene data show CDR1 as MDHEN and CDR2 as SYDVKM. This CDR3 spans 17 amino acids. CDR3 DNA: TGTGCCAGCAGTTCCCGACTAGCGGGAGAATCCAAAAACATTCAGTACTTC. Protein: CASSSRLAGESKNIQYF.

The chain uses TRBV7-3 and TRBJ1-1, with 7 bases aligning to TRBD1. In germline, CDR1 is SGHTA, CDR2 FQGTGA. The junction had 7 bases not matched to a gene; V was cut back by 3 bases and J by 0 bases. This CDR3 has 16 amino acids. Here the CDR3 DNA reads TGTGCCAGCAGCTTCGACAGGGACGGGATGAACACTGAAGCTTTCTTT. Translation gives CASSFDRDGMNTEAFF. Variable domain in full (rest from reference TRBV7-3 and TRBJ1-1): GAGVSQTPSNKVTEKGKYVELRCDPISGHTALYWYRQSLGQGPEFLIYFQGTGAADDSGLPNDRFFAVRPEGSVSTLKIQRTERGDSAVYLCASSFDRDGMNTEAFFGQGTRLTVV.